This T cell receptor beta chain comes out of a study of blood T cells in healthy people across ages. A sample-barcoded 5' primer and a J-beta primer mix were used in a second PCR of roughly 6 to 11 cycles. Each cDNA molecule was tagged by a template-switch adaptor with 12 random nucleotides. TCRdb fed the 5' RACE reads into MiXCR, producing one record per CDR3 protein. The repertoire holds around 1,000,000 distinct CDR3 sequences, with about 25% as singletons. V lost 0 bases, J lost 0 bases, and 10 bases lay in between. The CDR3 runs 15 residues. From germline, CDR1 is SGHRS and CDR2 YFSETQ. These same data were also listed under a study on T cells of mothers and their children.

Sequencing used blood. The clonotype comes from a girl aged 2 to 10 in good health. The genes are TRBV5-1 and TRBJ2-7; a weak D match, TRBD1 (5 bases). This chain's CDR3 is CASSLAGDSSYEQYF. DNA for the CDR3: TGCGCCAGCAGCTTGGCCGGTGACAGCTCCTACGAGCAGTACTTC.